These 28 T cell receptor beta chains were all obtained from the same sample, sequenced in a study of shared clonotypes between healthy human individuals. Data came from immunoSEQ multiplex PCR; TCRdb stores just in-frame clones and leaves some out. The sample has roughly 2 million clones; about 95% are singletons. The sample consisted of naive CD4+ T cells sorted from blood. Sample subset: CD45RA+ positively selected. Receptors were obtained from a man between 18 and 35 years old in good health.

This chain connects TRBV7-9 to TRBJ2-3; D perhaps matches TRBD1 (6 bases). Germline V gives CDR1 SEHNR, CDR2 FQNEAQ (reference sequence). The CDR3 sequence is 13 residues long. V shed 11 bases and J shed 6 bases, with 18 bases lying between them. The CDR3 protein is CAFWGRGSDTQYF. CDR3 nucleotide sequence: TGTGCCTTTTGGGGCAGGGGAAGCGATACGCAGTATTTT. Together with reference TRBV7-9 and TRBJ2-3, the CDR3 gives the full variable domain: DTGVSQNPRHKITKRGQNVTFRCDPISEHNRLYWYRQTLGQGPEFLTYFQNEAQLEKSRLLSDRFSAERPKGSFSTLEIQRTEQGDSAMYLCAFWGRGSDTQYFGPGTRLTVL.

The chain is built from TRBV5-1 and TRBJ2-7; no firm D call. Trimming took 8 bases from V and 1 from J, leaving 16 bases between them. The CDR3 consists of 14 residues. Germline loops: CDR1 SGHRS, CDR2 YFSETQ. CDR3 in amino acids: CASSARLESYEQYF. CDR3 DNA sequence: TGCGCCAGTTCCGCCCGACTCGAATCCTACGAGCAGTACTTC.

The chain recombines TRBV7-9 with TRBJ2-3, with TRBD1 matching 8 bases. V trimming: 4 bases; J trimming: 4 bases; junction bases outside the gene matches: 7. CDR3 length equals 15 residues. Germline V gene data show CDR1 as SEHNR and CDR2 as FQNEAQ (reference sequence). The DNA of the CDR3 is TGTGCCAGCAGCTCAGGACAGGGAGGCTCAGATACGCAGTATTTT. This encodes CASSSGQGGSDTQYF.

CDR3 nucleotide sequence: TGTGCCAGCAGCCGTGATTCGGACAGGGGGGCGTTCTTC. It yields the protein CASSRDSDRGAFF. This chain joins TRBV7-9 and TRBJ2-1; TRBD1 aligns across 10 bases. Germline-derived CDR1 and CDR2 are SEHNR and FQNEAQ (reference sequence). CDR3 length: 13 amino acids. V lost 5 bases, J lost 15 bases, and 10 bases stayed unmatched.

This chain joins TRBV5-1 and TRBJ2-5; 10 bases map to TRBD2. The CDR3 sequence is 15 residues long. V gave up 2 bases and J gave up 2 bases; unmatched junction bases: 3. Germline V CDR1 and CDR2: SGHRS, YFSETQ. DNA of the CDR3: TGCGCCAGCAGCTTACTAGCGGGGAAACAAGAGACCCAGTACTTC. Protein sequence: CASSLLAGKQETQYF.

On this clone: The same CDR3 also results from other DNA sequences found in this sample. This rearrangement joins TRBV6-5 to TRBJ2-3; perhaps TRBD2 as D (5 bases). Germline V gives CDR1 MNHEY, CDR2 SVGAGI. Trimming removed 6 bases at V and 5 bases at J, with 9 bases between. The length of the CDR3 is 12 residues. This CDR3 is CASSRRGDTQYF. The CDR3, as DNA: TGTGCCAGCAGCCGCCGGGGAGATACGCAGTATTTT.

This chain connects TRBV7-8 to TRBJ2-3, with unresolved D. CDR3 length: 15 amino acids. Germline-derived CDR1 and CDR2 are SGHVS and FQNEAQ. V was cut by 3 bases and J by 3 bases, with 13 bases left in between. As DNA, the CDR3 is TGTGCCAGCAGCTTTGCCAGGTTGATTACAGATACGCAGTATTTT. The encoded protein is CASSFARLITDTQYF.

This rearrangement joins TRBV5-1 to TRBJ2-5; D tentatively fits TRBD1 or TRBD2 (5 bases each). The CDR3 has 13 residues. Germline CDR1 reads SGHRS; CDR2 reads YFSETQ. Trimming stripped 0 bases from V and 6 bases from J, with 9 bases between. CDR3 in DNA: TGCGCCAGCAGCTTGGGGGACGTGCAGACCCAGTACTTC. Its protein is CASSLGDVQTQYF.

The V and J genes are TRBV7-9 and TRBJ1-2; 11 nucleotides align to TRBD1. The CDR3 consists of 19 residues. The germline gives CDR1 SEHNR, CDR2 FQNEAQ (reference sequence). With V trimmed by 5 bases and J by 1 base, 15 bases remained unmatched. The CDR3 loop reads CASSPLLDRGPYGNYGYTF. CDR3 nucleotide sequence: TGTGCCAGCAGCCCCCTCCTGGACAGGGGGCCGTACGGTAACTATGGCTACACCTTC.

The chain couples TRBV5-4 to TRBJ2-5; D not certain. The length of the CDR3 is 15 residues. V lost 0 bases and J 4 bases, leaving 13 bases between the germline ends. Per the germline V gene, CDR1 is SGHNT and CDR2 is YYREEE (reference sequence). The CDR3 DNA reads as TGTGCCAGCAGCTTGGCCCCCGCCCCCCTAGAGACCCAGTACTTC. As protein: CASSLAPAPLETQYF.

This chain joins TRBV14 and TRBJ2-5; TRBD2 matches at 11 bases. The CDR3 is made up of 15 amino acids. The junction had 2 bases not matched to a gene; V was cut back by 4 bases and J by 1 base. The germline V gene encodes CDR1 SGHDN and CDR2 FVKESK. The CDR3 DNA follows: TGTGCCAGCAGCCCTAGCGGGGGGATCCAAGAGACCCAGTACTTC. As protein: CASSPSGGIQETQYF.

The V gene is TRBV28, the J gene TRBJ1-4, with D unclear. Per germline, CDR1 MDHEN and CDR2 SYDVKM. The CDR3 has 13 amino acids. V lost 6 bases and J 5 bases, leaving 10 bases between the germline ends. The CDR3 reads CASSQAPNEKLFF. The CDR3 DNA reads as TGTGCCAGCAGCCAGGCCCCGAATGAAAAACTGTTTTTT.

About this clone itself: This same CDR3 is encoded by further DNA sequences in the sample. The CDR3 reads CATSDGNSYEQYF. CDR3 coding DNA: TGTGCCACCTCGGACGGGAACTCCTACGAGCAGTACTTC. The chain uses TRBV10-3 and TRBJ2-7; D possibly corresponds to TRBD2 (5 bases). The germline gives CDR1 ENHRY, CDR2 SYGVKD. The ends were cut back, 10 bases at V and 0 bases at J, with 13 bases in the middle. CDR3 size: 13 residues.

V and J are TRBV5-4 and TRBJ2-3, with TRBD2 identical over 9 bases. With 4 bases clipped from V and 3 bases from J, the junction kept 9 bases outside the gene matches. The CDR3 length is 16 residues. Germline CDR1 reads SGHNT; CDR2 reads YYREEE (reference sequence). The CDR3 DNA is TGTGCCAGCAGCGTAATGACTAGCGGCACTACAGATACGCAGTATTTT. It yields the protein CASSVMTSGTTDTQYF.

This rearrangement joins TRBV19 to TRBJ2-1; 8 nucleotides agree with TRBD2. The ends lost 7 bases at V and 2 bases at J; junction bases unmatched: 10. This CDR3 has 16 residues. Per the germline V gene, CDR1 is LNHDA and CDR2 is SQIVND (reference sequence). Written as DNA, the CDR3 is TGTGCCAGTATCCCCAGTGGGCGGGGGGCCTACAATGAGCAGTTCTTC. This codes for CASIPSGRGAYNEQFF.

This clone was counted once. The J gene is TRBJ1-5, the V gene TRBV28, with 12 bases aligning to TRBD1. Germline V gene sequence: CDR1 MDHEN, CDR2 SYDVKM. The CDR3 is made up of 16 amino acids. V lost 2 bases and J lost 7; bases outside the gene matches: 6. CDR3 coding DNA: TGTGCCAGCAGTTTAGTTGGGACAGGGGGCTTCCAGCCCCAGCATTTT. The encoded protein is CASSLVGTGGFQPQHF.

This rearrangement joins TRBV19 to TRBJ1-5, with 7 bases lining up with TRBD1. Germline CDR1 is LNHDA and CDR2 is SQIVND (reference sequence). V dropped 1 base and J dropped 11; count of bases not matched to a gene: 14. The CDR3 length is 16 residues. CDR3 DNA sequence: TGTGCCAGTAGTATAGGTTCAACAGGGGAACTCCTTTCCCAGCATTTT. Translating gives CASSIGSTGELLSQHF.

The rearrangement uses TRBV29-1 and TRBJ2-4, with 14 nucleotides matching TRBD2. The germline gives CDR1 SQVTM, CDR2 ANQGSEA. CDR3 length: 18 amino acids. With 2 bases clipped from V and 7 bases from J, the junction kept 13 bases outside the gene matches. CDR3 nucleotides: TGCAGCGTTGAACCCCCGCCCGGACTAGCGGGGGGTACCAACATTCAGTACTTC. It yields the protein CSVEPPPGLAGGTNIQYF.

The gene calls are TRBV18 and TRBJ1-6, with D uncertain. Germline CDR1 is KGHSH and CDR2 is LQKENI. V was clipped by 5 bases and J by 2 bases, with 7 bases between them. CDR3 length: 14 amino acids. The CDR3 is CASSSGTYNSPLHF. The DNA of the CDR3 is TGTGCCAGCTCAAGTGGGACCTATAATTCACCCCTCCACTTT.

The rearrangement joins TRBV19 to TRBJ1-3, with D perhaps TRBD1 (5 bases). There are 14 residues in the CDR3. The V gene's germline CDR1 is LNHDA and CDR2 SQIVND (reference sequence). The germline V and J ends were trimmed by 5 bases and 3 bases, with 11 bases remaining between them. CDR3 loop: CASSWADNGNTIYF. CDR3 nucleotide sequence: TGTGCCAGTAGTTGGGCGGACAATGGAAACACCATATATTTT.

This clone occurred once. The chain combines TRBV5-4 with TRBJ2-2; 11 bases agree with TRBD2. V lost 4 bases to trimming and J lost 6 bases; unmatched junction nucleotides: 17. CDR1 is SGHNT, CDR2 YYREEE, per germline (reference sequence). The CDR3 spans 19 residues. DNA for the CDR3: TGTGCCAGCAGCATTTCCCTTCTAACTAGCGGGAGTAGTGCCGGGGAGCTGTTTTTT. Translated, it gives CASSISLLTSGSSAGELFF.

The genes are TRBV6-5 and TRBJ1-5; the match to TRBD1 covers 9 bases. The germline gives CDR1 MNHEY, CDR2 SVGAGI. V lost 6 bases to trimming and J lost 6 bases; unmatched junction nucleotides: 9. The CDR3 totals 15 residues. CDR3 loop: CASSSGQGYGQPQHF. Here the CDR3 DNA reads TGTGCCAGCAGCTCGGGACAGGGATATGGTCAGCCCCAGCATTTT.

The V call is TRBV5-4, the J call TRBJ2-7; maybe TRBD1 (6 bases). Per the germline V gene, CDR1 is SGHNT and CDR2 is YYREEE (reference sequence). The V end lost 5 bases, the J end lost 5 bases, and 20 bases lay between the germline ends. The CDR3 extends over 15 amino acids. CDR3 DNA sequence: TGTGCCAGCAGTCAACAGGGCTCTGTATGGGACGAGCAGTACTTC. Translated, it gives CASSQQGSVWDEQYF. Looking up the rest from reference TRBV5-4 and TRBJ2-7 gives the full variable domain: ETGVTQSPTHLIKTRGQQVTLRCSSQSGHNTVSWYQQALGQGPQFIFQYYREEENGRGNFPPRFSGLQFPNYSSELNVNALELDDSALYLCASSQQGSVWDEQYFGPGTRLTVT.

This clone was counted a single time. V and J are TRBV11-2 and TRBJ2-3, with D possibly being TRBD1 (6 bases). Between the trimmed V and J ends, which lost 5 bases and 0 bases, there was a span of 15 bases. CDR3 length equals 16 residues. The germline V gene encodes CDR1 SGHAT and CDR2 FQNNGV. The CDR3 protein is CASSKQGHISTDTQYF. In DNA, the CDR3 is TGTGCCAGCAGCAAACAGGGTCACATTAGCACAGATACGCAGTATTTT.

V gene TRBV5-1 combines with J gene TRBJ2-1, with 10 nucleotides matching TRBD2. Trimming took 3 bases from V and 8 from J; bases not matched to a gene: 5. Per the germline V gene, CDR1 is SGHRS and CDR2 is YFSETQ. This CDR3 is 14 amino acids long. In DNA, the CDR3 is TGCGCCAGCAGCTCTAGCGGGAGTTCAGATGAGCAGTTCTTC. Its protein product is CASSSSGSSDEQFF.

Points on this clone: The same CDR3 also results from other DNA sequences found in this sample. The J gene is TRBJ2-5, the V gene TRBV5-4; D gene uncertain. The CDR3 extends over 12 amino acids. Germline V lookup: CDR1 SGHNT, CDR2 YYREEE (reference sequence). V was cut by 2 bases and J by 5 bases, with 7 bases left in between. Here the CDR3 reads CASSFPGETQYF. In nucleotides, the CDR3 is TGTGCCAGCAGCTTTCCTGGGGAGACCCAGTACTTC.

CDR3 nucleotide sequence: TGTGCCAGCAGCGTCCTGAGCGGACCAGATACGCAGTATTTT. This translates into CASSVLSGPDTQYF. This rearrangement joins TRBV9 to TRBJ2-3; possible D gene TRBD2, 5 bases. V lost 2 bases and J 4 bases, leaving 11 bases between the germline ends. This CDR3 is built from 14 residues. Looked up from germline, CDR1 is SGDLS and CDR2 is YYNGEE. The full variable domain, rest sourced from reference TRBV9 and TRBJ2-3, is DSGVTQTPKHLITATGQRVTLRCSPRSGDLSVYWYQQSLDQGLQFLIQYYNGEERAKGNILERFSAQQFPDLHSELNLSSLELGDSALYFCASSVLSGPDTQYFGPGTRLTVL.

The genes are TRBV5-6 and TRBJ1-1; D unclear. The CDR3 loop spans 12 amino acids. Germline lookup yields CDR1 SGHDT and CDR2 YYEEEE. Deletions cut 2 bases from V and 11 bases from J, with 13 bases between. CDR3 coding DNA: TGTGCCAGCAGCTTAGACCAAAACCGGGCTTTCTTT. Protein sequence: CASSLDQNRAFF.